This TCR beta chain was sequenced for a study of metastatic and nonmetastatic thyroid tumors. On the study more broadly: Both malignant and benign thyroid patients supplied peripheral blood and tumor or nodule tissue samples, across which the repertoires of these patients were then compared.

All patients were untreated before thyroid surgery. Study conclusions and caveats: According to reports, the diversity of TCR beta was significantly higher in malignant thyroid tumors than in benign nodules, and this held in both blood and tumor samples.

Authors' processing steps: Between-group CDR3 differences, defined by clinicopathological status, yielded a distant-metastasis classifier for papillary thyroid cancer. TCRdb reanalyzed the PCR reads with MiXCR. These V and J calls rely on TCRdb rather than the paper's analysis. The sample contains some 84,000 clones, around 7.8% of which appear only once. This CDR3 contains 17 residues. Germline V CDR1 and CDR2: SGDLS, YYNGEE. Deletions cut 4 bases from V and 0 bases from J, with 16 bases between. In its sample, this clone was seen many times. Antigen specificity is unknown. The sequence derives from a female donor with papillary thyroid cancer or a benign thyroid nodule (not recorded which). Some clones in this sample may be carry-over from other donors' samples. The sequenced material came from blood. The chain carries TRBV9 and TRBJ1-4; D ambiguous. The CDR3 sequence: CASSTGRLLATNEKLFF. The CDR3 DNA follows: TGTGCCAGCAGCACCGGACGTCTCCTTGCAACTAATGAAAAACTGTTTTTT.